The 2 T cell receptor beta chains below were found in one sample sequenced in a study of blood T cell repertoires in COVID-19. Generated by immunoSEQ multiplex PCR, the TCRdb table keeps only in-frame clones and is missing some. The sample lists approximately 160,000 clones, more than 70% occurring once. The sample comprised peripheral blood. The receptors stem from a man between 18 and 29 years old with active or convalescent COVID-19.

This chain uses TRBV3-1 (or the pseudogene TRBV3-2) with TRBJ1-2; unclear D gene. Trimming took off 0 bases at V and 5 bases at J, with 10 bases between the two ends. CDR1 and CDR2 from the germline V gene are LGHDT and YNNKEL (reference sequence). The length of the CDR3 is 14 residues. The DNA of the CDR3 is TGTGCCAGCAGCCAAGATCGGGTTGGGTATGGCTACACCTTC. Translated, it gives CASSQDRVGYGYTF.

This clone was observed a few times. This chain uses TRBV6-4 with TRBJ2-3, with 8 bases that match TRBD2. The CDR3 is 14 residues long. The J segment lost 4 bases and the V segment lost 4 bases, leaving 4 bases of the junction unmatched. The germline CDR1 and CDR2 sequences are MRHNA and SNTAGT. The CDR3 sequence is CASSVSGGSDTQYF. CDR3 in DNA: TGTGCCAGCAGTGTCAGCGGGGGCTCAGATACGCAGTATTTT.